The next 16 T cell receptor beta chains were all read from a single sample in a study of blood T cell repertoires in COVID-19. Some clones are missing from TCRdb's copy, which holds only in-frame ones; the method was immunoSEQ multiplex PCR. The data contain 250,000 or so clones, around 80% of them singletons. The material sequenced was peripheral blood. These receptors were obtained from a man in his forties or fifties who had recovered from COVID-19.

This chain uses TRBV15 with TRBJ1-5; 8 positions agree with TRBD1. This CDR3 region has 16 residues. With 0 bases clipped from V and 3 bases from J, the junction kept 4 bases outside the gene matches. Germline-derived CDR1 and CDR2 are LNHNV and YYDKDF (reference sequence). The DNA for the CDR3 is TGTGCCACCAGCAGAGAAGAGGACAGGGACAATCAGCCCCAGCATTTT. Its translation: CATSREEDRDNQPQHF.

The gene calls are TRBV27 and TRBJ2-3; D is uncertain. With 4 bases removed from V and 3 bases from J, the gap between germline ends came to 14 bases. The CDR3 has 15 amino acids. CDR1 is MNHEY and CDR2 is SMNVEV in the germline V gene (reference sequence). CDR3: CASSSGGFGTDTQYF. In DNA form, the CDR3 reads TGTGCCAGCAGTTCGGGTGGTTTTGGTACAGATACGCAGTATTTT.

The V and J genes are TRBV11-2 and TRBJ2-3; perhaps TRBD2 as D (6 bases). The V and J ends lost 1 base and 5 bases respectively, with 16 bases between them. Germline V gene data show CDR1 as SGHAT and CDR2 as FQNNGV. The CDR3 runs to 16 residues. The CDR3, as DNA: TGTGCCAGCAGCTTAGGGGCCGCGGGGCGGGGAGATACGCAGTATTTT. It codes for CASSLGAAGRGDTQYF.

The genes are TRBV30 and TRBJ2-2, with D perhaps matching TRBD2 (5 bases). The germline gives CDR1 GTSNPN, CDR2 SVGIG (reference sequence). The CDR3 has 14 residues. Trimming took 2 bases from V and 0 from J, leaving 7 bases between them. The CDR3 loop is CAWSTRANTGELFF. As DNA, the CDR3 is TGTGCCTGGAGTACTAGAGCGAACACCGGGGAGCTGTTTTTT. Full variable domain (rest looked up from reference TRBV30 and TRBJ2-2): SQTIHQWPATLVQPVGSPLSLECTVEGTSNPNLYWYRQAAGRGLQLLFYSVGIGQISSEVPQNLSASRPQDRQFILSSKKLLLSDSGFYLCAWSTRANTGELFFGEGSRLTVL.

The CDR3 loop reads CASAGQGSTEAFF. DNA of the CDR3: TGTGCCAGCGCGGGACAGGGGTCCACTGAAGCTTTCTTT. V usage is TRBV25-1 and J usage is TRBJ1-1, with TRBD1 matching over 10 bases. V was clipped by 8 bases and J by 4 bases; unmatched bases: 4. CDR3 length: 13 residues. In germline, CDR1 is MGHDK, CDR2 SYGVNS.

This clone was observed a single time. The genes are TRBV28 and TRBJ2-7; possible D gene TRBD1, 6 bases. In germline, CDR1 is MDHEN, CDR2 SYDVKM. V gave up 4 bases and J gave up 2 bases, with 15 bases separating them. The CDR3 is made up of 15 amino acids. The CDR3 protein is CASSSLMTGAYEQYF. CDR3 sequence (DNA): TGTGCCAGCAGTTCCCTAATGACAGGAGCCTACGAGCAGTACTTC. Complete variable domain (other parts from reference TRBV28 and TRBJ2-7): DVKVTQSSRYLVKRTGEKVFLECVQDMDHENMFWYRQDPGLGLRLIYFSYDVKMKEKGDIPEGYSVSREKKERFSLILESASTNQTSMYLCASSSLMTGAYEQYFGPGTRLTVT.

This rearrangement joins TRBV5-1 to TRBJ2-5, with D perhaps TRBD1 (6 bases). The V gene lost 0 bases and the J gene lost 3 bases, with 9 bases spanning the gap. The CDR3 has 14 amino acids. Germline V lookup: CDR1 SGHRS, CDR2 YFSETQ. CDR3 DNA sequence: TGCGCCAGCAGCTTGGCTACAGGGAAAGAGACCCAGTACTTC. Its translation is CASSLATGKETQYF.

The rearrangement joins TRBV5-4 to TRBJ2-5, with TRBD2 matching 10 bases. The V and J ends lost 2 bases and 2 bases, in that order; junction bases with no gene match: 3. CDR3 size: 15 residues. Germline V gene sequence: CDR1 SGHNT, CDR2 YYREEE (reference sequence). CDR3 sequence reads: CASSFQRGGQETQYF. CDR3 in DNA: TGTGCCAGCAGCTTCCAGCGGGGGGGGCAAGAGACCCAGTACTTC.

This clone was observed once. In DNA form, the CDR3 reads TGTGCCAGCAGCCGGGGACAGAGGACTGAAGCTTTCTTT. Amino acid sequence: CASSRGQRTEAFF. The chain links TRBV12-3 or TRBV12-4 to TRBJ1-1; 7 bases match TRBD1. The J segment lost 5 bases and the V segment lost 6 bases, leaving 6 bases of the junction unmatched. The CDR3 length is 13 residues.

The genes are TRBV7-5 and TRBJ2-3; the table names TRBD2, a call not compared with the DNA. TRBV7-5 is marked as a pseudogene. This CDR3 region has 18 residues. The CDR3 loop is CVRSLGLRGAGGDDTQYF. CDR3 coding DNA: TGTGTCAGAAGCTTAGGTCTCCGGGGAGCGGGGGGGGATGATACGCAGTATTTT.

This chain links TRBV10-3 with TRBJ2-7, with 7 bases matching TRBD1. Germline V CDR1 and CDR2: ENHRY, SYGVKD. This CDR3 has 13 residues. V trimming: 10 bases; J trimming: 1 base; junction bases outside the gene matches: 7. The CDR3 spells CATNRDSSYEQYF. The CDR3 DNA reads TGTGCCACCAACCGGGACAGTTCCTACGAGCAGTACTTC.

The chain has TRBV6-5 and TRBJ2-2; possibly TRBD1 for D (6 bases). The germline gives CDR1 MNHEY, CDR2 SVGAGI. This CDR3 has 14 residues. V lost 10 bases and J lost 7, with 19 bases in between. CDR3 in amino acids: CATNAAGVNGELFF. The CDR3 DNA follows: TGTGCCACTAACGCCGCAGGGGTGAACGGGGAGCTGTTTTTT.

This clone came up many times. The CDR3 DNA is TGTGCCTGGAGTGTCTTTGGGGGACAGGGGGACTATGGCTACACCTTC. It yields the protein CAWSVFGGQGDYGYTF. The chain has TRBV30 and TRBJ1-2; TRBD1 aligns across 11 bases. V dropped 0 bases and J dropped 3; count of bases not matched to a gene: 6. Per germline, CDR1 GTSNPN and CDR2 SVGIG (reference sequence). The CDR3 totals 16 residues. Full variable domain (outside the CDR3, taken from reference TRBV30 and TRBJ1-2): SQTIHQWPATLVQPVGSPLSLECTVEGTSNPNLYWYRQAAGRGLQLLFYSVGIGQISSEVPQNLSASRPQDRQFILSSKKLLLSDSGFYLCAWSVFGGQGDYGYTFGSGTRLTVV.

V gene TRBV30 combines with J gene TRBJ2-7; TRBD1 matches at 8 bases. Per the germline V gene, CDR1 is GTSNPN and CDR2 is SVGIG (reference sequence). The trim removed 2 bases at V and 5 bases at J, leaving 17 bases unmatched. CDR3 length: 17 residues. The CDR3 loop reads CAWSHTLRGQRMDEQYF. The CDR3 DNA reads as TGTGCCTGGAGTCACACCCTCAGGGGGCAGCGGATGGACGAGCAGTACTTC.

This clone was counted between two and nine times. The chain couples TRBV18 to TRBJ2-2, with 12 nucleotides matching TRBD1. The ends lost 0 bases at V and 7 bases at J; junction bases unmatched: 3. CDR1 and CDR2 from the germline V gene are KGHSH and LQKENI. The CDR3 totals 16 residues. CDR3 sequence (DNA): TGTGCCAGCTCACCACCGGGACAGGGGGCCGGCGGGGAGCTGTTTTTT. Its protein is CASSPPGQGAGGELFF.

The chain recombines TRBV18 with TRBJ2-1, with 13 positions matching TRBD2. Unmatched junction bases numbered 6, after V lost 3 bases and J lost 1 base. CDR3 size: 18 residues. The germline V gene encodes CDR1 KGHSH and CDR2 LQKENI. The CDR3 loop reads CASSPGTSGTLSYNEQFF. Written as DNA, the CDR3 is TGTGCCAGCTCACCCGGGACTAGCGGGACCCTGTCCTACAATGAGCAGTTCTTC. Based on the CDR3 plus reference TRBV18 and TRBJ2-1, the full variable domain is NAGVMQNPRHLVRRRGQEARLRCSPMKGHSHVYWYRQLPEEGLKFMVYLQKENIIDESGMPKERFSAEFPKEGPSILRIQQVVRGDSAAYFCASSPGTSGTLSYNEQFFGPGTRLTVL.